One sample yielded the 10 T cell receptor beta chains listed below, sequenced in a study of blood T cell repertoires in COVID-19. Produced via immunoSEQ multiplex PCR; TCRdb's table is partial and in-frame only. The sample carries about 34,000 clones, around 73% recorded once. Material for sequencing was peripheral blood. These TCRs come from a woman aged 60-75 years with acute or convalescent COVID-19.

The V and J genes are TRBV10-3 and TRBJ1-2, with 8 positions matching TRBD1. The ends lost 6 bases at V and 8 bases at J; junction bases unmatched: 5. This CDR3 region has 12 residues. Germline CDR1 reads ENHRY; CDR2 reads SYGVKD. The CDR3, as DNA: TGTGCCATCAGCCCGACAGGGGAGGGCTACACCTTC. Its protein is CAISPTGEGYTF.

This clone was detected only once. The chain links TRBV19 to TRBJ1-1, with 9 bases identical to TRBD1. The germline V gene encodes CDR1 LNHDA and CDR2 SQIVND (reference sequence). The CDR3 spans 18 residues. V lost 8 bases to trimming and J lost 5 bases; unmatched junction nucleotides: 21. CDR3 sequence reads: CASEYQKTGGAAGTEAFF. The CDR3 region has the DNA TGTGCCAGTGAATACCAGAAAACAGGGGGCGCGGCTGGGACTGAAGCTTTCTTT.

The rearrangement uses TRBV2 and TRBJ2-7; 9 positions agree with TRBD1. The trim removed 5 bases at V and 5 bases at J, leaving 1 base unmatched. Germline values: CDR1 SNHLY, CDR2 FYNNEI. The CDR3 spans 12 residues. CDR3 sequence: CASSRDRDEQYF. The CDR3 DNA reads TGTGCCAGCAGTAGGGACAGGGACGAGCAGTACTTC.

This chain connects TRBV6-5 to TRBJ1-3; no firm D call. The V end lost 0 bases, the J end lost 0 bases, and 9 bases lay between the germline ends. This CDR3 is 16 amino acids long. Germline values: CDR1 MNHEY, CDR2 SVGAGI. This chain's CDR3 is CASSYSYGDSGNTIYF. CDR3 in DNA: TGTGCCAGCAGTTACTCATACGGAGACTCTGGAAACACCATATATTTT.

The genes are TRBV6-2 or TRBV6-3 and TRBJ1-2; D perhaps matches TRBD1 (5 bases). The V gene lost 2 bases and the J gene lost 8 bases, with 18 bases spanning the gap. The length of the CDR3 is 15 residues. CDR1 and CDR2 from the germline V gene are MNHEY and SVGEGT. The CDR3 coding sequence is TGTGCCAGCAGTTACCTTGCTGCTGGGGGGAACGGCTACACCTTC. It codes for CASSYLAAGGNGYTF.

A word on this clone: Lacking the conserved final phenylalanine or tryptophan, this CDR3 likely reflects a read error. This CDR3 is CASSSIRQGRNQPQHL. In DNA form, the CDR3 reads TGTGCCAGCAGTTCTATTCGACAGGGTCGCAATCAGCCCCAGCATCTT. The chain carries TRBV28 and TRBJ1-5; 7 bases match TRBD1. CDR3 length: 16 residues. The J segment lost 2 bases and the V segment lost 4 bases, leaving 8 bases of the junction unmatched. Germline CDR1 reads MDHEN; CDR2 reads SYDVKM.

The chain links TRBV10-3 to TRBJ2-7, with a tentative D call TRBD2 (5 bases). Trimming stripped 10 bases from V and 1 base from J, with 8 bases between. The CDR3 sequence is 11 residues long. CDR1 and CDR2 (germline): ENHRY, SYGVKD. The CDR3, as DNA: TGTGCCACTCGGGAATCCTACGAGCAGTACTTC. Its protein product is CATRESYEQYF.

V and J are TRBV5-4 and TRBJ2-3; D might be TRBD1 (6 bases). Germline CDR1 SGHNT, CDR2 YYREEE (reference sequence). The CDR3 totals 15 residues. V gave up 4 bases and J gave up 1 base, with 13 bases separating them. The CDR3 here is CASSPQGWRTDTQYF. The CDR3 DNA sequence: TGTGCCAGCAGCCCACAGGGCTGGCGCACAGATACGCAGTATTTT. Based on the CDR3 plus reference TRBV5-4 and TRBJ2-3, the full variable domain is ETGVTQSPTHLIKTRGQQVTLRCSSQSGHNTVSWYQQALGQGPQFIFQYYREEENGRGNFPPRFSGLQFPNYSSELNVNALELDDSALYLCASSPQGWRTDTQYFGPGTRLTVL.

The chain couples TRBV7-9 to TRBJ2-2, with 10 bases that match TRBD2. After removal of 5 bases from V and 4 bases from J, the junction contained 10 bases not matched to a gene. Germline loops: CDR1 SEHNR, CDR2 FQNEAQ (reference sequence). The CDR3 totals 17 residues. The CDR3 spells CASSGTSARRFTGELFF. In DNA form, the CDR3 reads TGTGCCAGCAGCGGGACTAGCGCCCGCCGATTCACCGGGGAGCTGTTTTTT.

The V gene is TRBV3-1 (or the pseudogene TRBV3-2), the J gene TRBJ1-6; D is unresolved. V was pared by 0 bases and J by 8 bases, with 17 bases between. Looked up from germline, CDR1 is LGHDT and CDR2 is YNNKEL (reference sequence). The CDR3 spans 17 residues. CDR3 residues: CASSQDAGWGGDSPLHF. DNA of the CDR3: TGTGCCAGCAGCCAAGATGCCGGTTGGGGAGGTGATTCACCCCTCCACTTT.